Sequencing of this T cell receptor (beta chain) was carried out in a study of blood T cell repertoires in COVID-19. The wider study: The United States, Italy and Spain were the sources of the acute and convalescent COVID-19 samples. T cells, B-cell-depleted T cells, or PBMCs provided the cDNA or gDNA that served as material.

For this clone: Additional DNA sequences in this sample encode the identical CDR3.

Seattle participants joined during active infection and were tracked over time. Only in-frame clones appear in the TCRdb table, and some are missing; sequencing was by immunoSEQ multiplex PCR. The table lists approximately 150,000 clones, over 80% of them singletons. The CDR3 spans 14 residues. Germline values: CDR1 SGHVS, CDR2 FQNEAQ. The V gene end was trimmed by 1 base and the J gene end by 4 bases; junction bases not matched to a gene: 4. The genes are TRBV7-8 and TRBJ2-7, with 7 bases that match TRBD1. The TCR sequence derives from a man under 40 with COVID-19, enrolled during active disease. The material sequenced was peripheral blood. CDR3 sequence: CASSLGGRGYEQYF. The CDR3 DNA is TGTGCCAGCAGCTTAGGGGGCAGGGGGTACGAGCAGTACTTC.